This paragraph covers one TCR beta chain sequence. Its antigen is not identified. The sample originates from a study of CD8 T cell repertoires and HIV-1 epitope variants. Overall study: Controls included no peptide, Ebola AY9 epitope, and a CMV, EBV, flu pool. 1M T cells were kept uncultured as a baseline.

Sequencing was performed with immunoSEQ multiplex PCR; in TCRdb, only in-frame clones are kept and a portion is missing. Of 6,000 to 7,000 clones in the sample, about 72% are singletons; the top ten hold around two fifths. This TCR was recovered from a male donor with HIV. The sequenced sample was cultured CD8+ T cells derived from PBMCs.

CDR3 amino acids: CASSFGIDEQYF. As DNA, the CDR3 is TGTGCCAGCAGCTTTGGGATTGACGAGCAGTACTTC. The gene calls are TRBV7-2 and TRBJ2-7; no reliable D call. This CDR3 region has 12 residues. The germline gives CDR1 SGHTA, CDR2 FQGNSA. With 3 bases removed from V and 5 bases from J, the gap between germline ends came to 8 bases.